This TCR beta chain was found in a study of blood T cell repertoires in COVID-19. Study in general: COVID-19 samples, acute and convalescent, were from the United States, Italy and Spain. T cells, B-cell-depleted T cells, or PBMCs supplied cDNA or gDNA.

Seattle researchers signed up patients amid active infection and tracked them longitudinally. The repertoire was sequenced with immunoSEQ multiplex PCR; TCRdb's copy has only in-frame clones and lacks some. The sample yields some 220,000 clones, 80% to 95% seen once. As to this clone: Other DNA sequences in this sample translate to the same CDR3.

The length of the CDR3 is 14 residues. V shed 3 bases and J 4 bases; nucleotides not matched to a gene: 6. Germline V gives CDR1 SGDLS, CDR2 YYNGEE. This chain links TRBV9 with TRBJ2-7; 8 nucleotides match TRBD1. This receptor was taken from a man aged 30-40 years with COVID-19, enrolled during active disease. Sequencing was done on a sample of peripheral blood. This CDR3 is CASSAPGQGYEQYF. As DNA, the CDR3 is TGTGCCAGCAGCGCGCCCGGACAGGGTTACGAGCAGTACTTC.